These 31 T cell receptor beta chains were sequenced from one sample in a study of T cell repertoires in cytomegalovirus infection. One entry per CDR3 protein results from TCRdb running MiXCR on the reads. The sample consists of about 150,000 distinct CDR3 sequences, 32% of them appearing once. The antigens for these receptors are not known. Sequences were derived from CD8+ T cells from cultured PBMCs, sampled from culture after CMV antigen stimulation. The receptors derive from a human donor in good health (CMV status not recorded). Some clones in this sample may be carry-over from other donors' samples.

V gene TRBV19 combines with J gene TRBJ1-2; D remains ambiguous. The germline V gene encodes CDR1 LNHDA and CDR2 SQIVND (reference sequence). V lost 8 bases, J lost 2 bases, and 12 bases lay in between. The CDR3 covers 13 residues. CDR3 amino acids: CASHPDGNYGYTF. CDR3 in DNA: TGTGCCAGTCATCCGGACGGGAACTATGGCTACACCTTC.

The V and J genes are TRBV7-3 and TRBJ2-1; TRBD1 matches 7 bases. Germline CDR1 reads SGHTA; CDR2 reads FQGTGA. The CDR3 is 15 residues long. V was pared by 5 bases and J by 0 bases, with 4 bases of the junction left unmatched. The CDR3 is CASSPRDSSYNEQFF. CDR3 nucleotides: TGTGCCAGCAGCCCCCGGGACAGCTCCTACAATGAGCAGTTCTTC.

This clonotype was observed a few times. The rearrangement uses TRBV11-3 and TRBJ2-5; D is unresolved. Trimming removed 0 bases from V and 0 bases from J, with 8 bases in between. The CDR3 runs to 15 residues. Per the germline V gene, CDR1 is SGHNT and CDR2 is YENEEA. The CDR3 sequence: CASSLDHSDQETQYF. The CDR3 bases are TGTGCCAGCAGCTTAGATCATTCGGACCAAGAGACCCAGTACTTC.

This clonotype has a handful of counts. This rearrangement joins TRBV27 to TRBJ2-1; 11 positions agree with TRBD2. V shed 5 bases, J shed 2 bases, and the junction held 8 bases outside the gene matches. CDR1 is MNHEY, CDR2 SMNVEV, per germline (reference sequence). CDR3 length equals 17 residues. The CDR3 DNA sequence: TGTGCCAGCAGTCCCCTCACTAGCGGGGGTACCTACAATGAGCAGTTCTTC. Translated, it gives CASSPLTSGGTYNEQFF.

This clonotype was observed a single time. The gene calls are TRBV11-2 and TRBJ2-5, with D uncertain. Per germline, CDR1 SGHAT and CDR2 FQNNGV. Trimming removed 5 bases from V and 1 base from J, with 11 bases in between. The CDR3 sequence is 14 residues long. CDR3: CASSLTWGQETQYF. In DNA, the CDR3 is TGTGCCAGCAGCCTTACCTGGGGCCAAGAGACCCAGTACTTC.

V is TRBV28 and J is TRBJ2-1; perhaps TRBD2 as D (5 bases). The CDR3 is 10 residues long. Germline V gene lookup returns CDR1 MDHEN and CDR2 SYDVKM. Trimming shortened V by 6 bases and J by 8 bases, and 5 bases separated the two germline ends. CDR3 in DNA: TGTGCCAGCAGCGGGGATGAGCAGTTCTTC. Translation gives CASSGDEQFF.

The chain joins TRBV4-1 to TRBJ1-2; no firm D call. The CDR3 contains 13 residues. V lost 1 base and J lost 9, with 12 bases in between. Germline-derived CDR1 and CDR2 are MGHRA and YSYEKL. This chain's CDR3 is CASSQGFRTRYTF. CDR3 coding DNA: TGCGCCAGCAGCCAAGGATTCAGGACGCGCTACACCTTC.

This clonotype has ten or more counts. The rearrangement uses TRBV11-1 and TRBJ2-2, with D perhaps TRBD1 or TRBD2 (5 bases each). The CDR3 has 14 residues. The germline V gene encodes CDR1 SGHAT and CDR2 FQDESV (reference sequence). With 0 bases removed from V and 6 bases from J, the gap between germline ends came to 8 bases. CDR3 sequence reads: CASSLAGTAGELFF. CDR3 coding DNA: TGTGCCAGCAGCTTAGCCGGGACGGCCGGGGAGCTGTTTTTT.

The rearrangement links TRBV10-3 to TRBJ1-1, with D perhaps matching TRBD1 (5 bases). The CDR3 is 15 amino acids. Germline loops: CDR1 ENHRY, CDR2 SYGVKD. Trimming stripped 1 base from V and 1 base from J, with 10 bases between. This chain's CDR3 is CAISELSGKNTEAFF. CDR3 DNA: TGTGCCATCAGTGAGTTGTCAGGGAAGAACACTGAAGCTTTCTTT.

V and J are TRBV7-2 and TRBJ2-7; D possibly corresponds to TRBD2 (6 bases). The CDR3 runs 15 residues. Trimming shortened V by 5 bases and J by 6 bases, and 20 bases separated the two germline ends. Germline V CDR1 and CDR2: SGHTA, FQGNSA. CDR3 DNA sequence: TGTGCCAGCAGCCCCGCCCCCGCGGGGTTCGGCGAGCAGTACTTC. This sequence encodes CASSPAPAGFGEQYF.

The V gene is TRBV28, the J gene TRBJ2-3; the match to TRBD2 covers 7 bases. This CDR3 contains 15 residues. Germline trimming cut 8 bases from V and 6 bases from J; bases unmatched to any gene: 14. From germline, CDR1 is MDHEN and CDR2 SYDVKM. CDR3 nucleotide sequence: TGTGCCAGCCGTGGCCGGGACTACCCCCCGGATACGCAGTATTTT. Translated: CASRGRDYPPDTQYF.

The CDR3: CASSLAPGTGDPYEQYF. CDR3 coding DNA: TGTGCCAGCAGCTTAGCACCTGGGACAGGGGACCCCTACGAGCAGTACTTC. The chain employs TRBV7-9 and TRBJ2-7; 10 nucleotides align to TRBD1. V lost 0 bases, J lost 2 bases, and 7 bases stayed unmatched. From germline, CDR1 is SEHNR and CDR2 FQNEAQ (reference sequence). This CDR3 has 17 amino acids.

In its sample, this clonotype was seen a few times. The chain recombines TRBV7-6 with TRBJ2-7, with D possibly called TRBD1 or TRBD2 (5 bases each). V lost 3 bases to trimming and J lost 2 bases, with 11 bases between them. Germline values: CDR1 SGHVS, CDR2 FNYEAQ. This CDR3 region has 14 residues. In DNA form, the CDR3 reads TGTGCCAGCAGCTTGGATGGGGACGCCTACGAGCAGTACTTC. It encodes CASSLDGDAYEQYF.

The V and J genes are TRBV7-8 and TRBJ2-3, with D perhaps matching TRBD2 (7 bases). The V end lost 0 bases, the J end lost 4 bases, and 20 bases lay between the germline ends. Germline V gene lookup returns CDR1 SGHVS and CDR2 FQNEAQ. The CDR3 runs 18 residues. CDR3 sequence reads: CASSLADLLGRGPDTQYF. As DNA, the CDR3 is TGTGCCAGCAGCTTAGCCGACCTCTTAGGGCGGGGGCCAGATACGCAGTATTTT.

The chain has TRBV7-9 and TRBJ1-5, with D hard to call. V lost 3 bases and J 5 bases, leaving 5 bases between the germline ends. CDR3 length: 12 residues. Germline CDR1 reads SEHNR; CDR2 reads FQNEAQ (reference sequence). This CDR3 is CASSFEHQPQHF. CDR3 in DNA: TGTGCCAGCAGCTTTGAGCATCAGCCCCAGCATTTT.

The rearrangement uses TRBV7-2 and TRBJ2-1, with 8 bases aligning to TRBD2. CDR1 and CDR2 (germline): SGHTA, FQGNSA. V dropped 5 bases and J dropped 8; count of bases not matched to a gene: 8. This CDR3 comprises 14 residues. The CDR3 spells CASSPFGGADEQFF. CDR3 nucleotides: TGTGCCAGCAGCCCGTTCGGGGGGGCCGATGAGCAGTTCTTC.

This clonotype turned up a few times. The rearrangement joins TRBV7-6 to TRBJ2-2; weak D call: TRBD1 (6 bases). V was cut by 4 bases and J by 6 bases, with 9 bases left in between. This CDR3 contains 13 residues. Germline assignment: CDR1 SGHVS and CDR2 FNYEAQ. The CDR3 region is CASSYRVPGELFF. The DNA of the CDR3 is TGTGCCAGCAGCTACAGGGTCCCCGGGGAGCTGTTTTTT.

V and J are TRBV2 and TRBJ1-5; tentatively, D is TRBD1 (5 bases). The CDR3 runs to 16 residues. V lost 5 bases and J 7 bases, leaving 21 bases between the germline ends. Looked up from germline, CDR1 is SNHLY and CDR2 is FYNNEI. CDR3 sequence (DNA): TGTGCCAGCAGTACCCGGGGGGGTGGTGGAAGACAGCCCCAGCATTTT. Protein product: CASSTRGGGGRQPQHF.

This clonotype was seen ten or more times. CDR3 bases: TGTGCCAGCAGCCGAGGGGGGGGCGGAGAGACCCAGTACTTC. It encodes CASSRGGGGETQYF. This chain uses TRBV7-2 with TRBJ2-5, with a weak D call TRBD2 (7 bases). The CDR3 contains 14 residues. Germline values: CDR1 SGHTA, CDR2 FQGNSA. The ends were cut back, 5 bases at V and 4 bases at J, with 14 bases in the middle. Together with reference TRBV7-2 and TRBJ2-5, the CDR3 gives the full variable domain: GAGVSQSPSNKVTEKGKDVELRCDPISGHTALYWYRQSLGQGLEFLIYFQGNSAPDKSGLPSDRFSAERTGGSVSTLTIQRTQQEDSAVYLCASSRGGGGETQYFGPGTRLLVL.

This clonotype appeared a few times. The genes are TRBV7-4 and TRBJ1-3; D call uncertain. The V and J ends lost 8 bases and 3 bases respectively, with 14 bases between them. The germline gives CDR1 SGHVT, CDR2 SQSDAQ. This CDR3 is built from 14 residues. The CDR3 loop reads CASSRLVDGNTIYF. Written as DNA, the CDR3 is TGTGCCAGCTCCAGACTGGTCGATGGAAACACCATATATTTT.

This clonotype was counted many times. V is TRBV2 and J is TRBJ1-1; the D is unclear. This CDR3 has 14 amino acids. The germline V and J ends were trimmed by 2 bases and 1 base, with 8 bases remaining between them. Germline V gene sequence: CDR1 SNHLY, CDR2 FYNNEI. CDR3 protein: CASSETQANTEAFF. Here the CDR3 DNA reads TGTGCCAGCAGTGAAACGCAGGCGAACACTGAAGCTTTCTTT.

DNA for the CDR3: TGTGCCAGCAGTTACGTAACAGGGGAGACGGATACGCAGTATTTT. Its translation is CASSYVTGETDTQYF. The rearrangement joins TRBV6-6 to TRBJ2-3; 7 bases are shared with TRBD1. Germline V gene sequence: CDR1 MNHNY, CDR2 SVGAGI (reference sequence). The CDR3 totals 15 residues. V shed 2 bases, J shed 6 bases, and the junction held 8 bases outside the gene matches.

In its sample, this clonotype was seen a few times. The rearrangement uses TRBV7-3 and TRBJ2-1, with 11 bases matching TRBD2. CDR3 size: 15 residues. Trimming took 5 bases from V and 8 from J; bases not matched to a gene: 8. CDR1 is SGHTA and CDR2 is FQGTGA in the germline V gene. This chain's CDR3 is CASSLWTSGFDEQFF. The DNA of the CDR3 is TGTGCCAGCAGCCTTTGGACTAGCGGGTTCGATGAGCAGTTCTTC.

V gene TRBV2 combines with J gene TRBJ2-7; D may be TRBD1 (5 bases). This CDR3 is built from 15 residues. Trimming pared 6 bases from V and 5 bases from J, leaving 20 bases between. Germline V CDR1 and CDR2: SNHLY, FYNNEI. CDR3 in DNA: TGTGCCAGCAGCCCCGTTCAGGGTATTGGCGACGAGCAGTACTTC. Its protein is CASSPVQGIGDEQYF.

This clonotype was detected ten times or more. The rearrangement links TRBV7-2 to TRBJ2-2, with D maybe TRBD2 (6 bases). Trimming shortened V by 5 bases and J by 2 bases, and 15 bases separated the two germline ends. The length of the CDR3 is 16 residues. Germline V gene sequence: CDR1 SGHTA, CDR2 FQGNSA. CDR3 DNA sequence: TGTGCCAGCAGCCTAGTAGGCGGGGCAAACACCGGGGAGCTGTTTTTT. It is translated as CASSLVGGANTGELFF.

This clonotype was seen more than once but under ten times. This chain links TRBV7-2 with TRBJ2-2; 8 bases are a match to TRBD2. The CDR3 loop spans 16 amino acids. V lost 1 base, J lost 5 bases, and 6 bases stayed unmatched. Germline assignment: CDR1 SGHTA and CDR2 FQGNSA. The CDR3 here is CASSLVPGGPTGELFF. CDR3 coding DNA: TGTGCCAGCAGCTTAGTTCCGGGGGGGCCGACCGGGGAGCTGTTTTTT.

This clonotype was observed a few times. The chain combines TRBV3-1 with TRBJ2-7; D ambiguous. From germline, CDR1 is LGHDT and CDR2 YNNKEL (reference sequence). The CDR3 sequence is 14 residues long. Deletions cut 4 bases from V and 4 bases from J, with 14 bases between. CDR3 sequence (DNA): TGTGCCAGCAGCCCCTCGACAAGTCTTTACGAGCAGTACTTC. It translates to CASSPSTSLYEQYF.

The chain carries TRBV5-1 and TRBJ2-5; 8 bases map to TRBD1. CDR1 and CDR2 (germline): SGHRS, YFSETQ. This CDR3 spans 15 amino acids. Trimming took 4 bases from V and 2 from J; bases not matched to a gene: 7. This CDR3 is CASSPGTGKQETQYF. The DNA for the CDR3 is TGCGCCAGCAGCCCAGGGACAGGCAAGCAAGAGACCCAGTACTTC. Full variable domain (outside the CDR3, taken from reference TRBV5-1 and TRBJ2-5): KAGVTQTPRYLIKTRGQQVTLSCSPISGHRSVSWYQQTPGQGLQFLFEYFSETQRNKGNFPGRFSGRQFSNSRSEMNVSTLELGDSALYLCASSPGTGKQETQYFGPGTRLLVL.

The chain couples TRBV7-9 to TRBJ2-7; D may be TRBD1 (5 bases). Deletions cut 4 bases from V and 4 bases from J, with 17 bases between. The CDR3 consists of 15 residues. Germline V gene data show CDR1 as SEHNR and CDR2 as FQNEAQ (reference sequence). CDR3 region: CASSSGWSQGYEQYF. The CDR3 DNA reads TGTGCCAGCAGCTCAGGGTGGTCCCAAGGTTACGAGCAGTACTTC.

V and J are TRBV19 and TRBJ1-5, with D uncertain. V dropped 3 bases and J dropped 1 base, with 7 bases sitting between them. Per the germline V gene, CDR1 is LNHDA and CDR2 is SQIVND (reference sequence). This CDR3 is 14 amino acids long. CDR3 nucleotides: TGTGCCAGTAGTATCCCGTGGAGCAATCAGCCCCAGCATTTT. Its protein product is CASSIPWSNQPQHF. Variable domain in full (rest from reference TRBV19 and TRBJ1-5): DGGITQSPKYLFRKEGQNVTLSCEQNLNHDAMYWYRQDPGQGLRLIYYSQIVNDFQKGDIAEGYSVSREKKESFPLTVTSAQKNPTAFYLCASSIPWSNQPQHFGDGTRLSIL.

The chain carries TRBV2 and TRBJ2-3; 8 bases fit TRBD1. The length of the CDR3 is 17 residues. Germline loops: CDR1 SNHLY, CDR2 FYNNEI. J lost 0 bases, V lost 6 bases, and 11 bases had no gene match. The CDR3 DNA is TGTGCCAGCAGCCCTGACAGGGGTCGAATTAGCACAGATACGCAGTATTTT. This translates into CASSPDRGRISTDTQYF.